This T cell receptor (beta chain) was retrieved from a study of graft-versus-host responses after intestinal transplantation. Study context: In this cohort, recipients had multivisceral, liver-intestinal, or isolated intestinal transplants.

Libraries were prepared by immunoSEQ multiplex PCR; TCRdb keeps only in-frame clonotypes and omits some of them. The data hold around 67,000 clones, with around 82% observed a single time. Turning to this clone: Its antigen is not known. In the same sample, other DNA sequences code for this CDR3.

The V end was cut by 0 bases, the J end by 7 bases, with 8 bases between. CDR3 size: 14 residues. In germline, CDR1 is SGHTS, CDR2 YDEGEE. Study-level findings and limits: Present in recipient marrow, GvH clones included some that appeared first in ileum or blood.

The sample here was unstimulated CD4+ T cells sorted from spleen or lymph node cells, taken before transplant. The rearrangement links TRBV5-8 to TRBJ1-6; tentatively, D is TRBD1 (6 bases). The TCR comes from a human donor who was the organ donor for an intestinal transplant. CDR3 sequence: CASSLARGNSPLHF. CDR3 coding DNA: TGTGCCAGCAGCTTGGCCAGGGGAAATTCACCCCTCCACTTT.